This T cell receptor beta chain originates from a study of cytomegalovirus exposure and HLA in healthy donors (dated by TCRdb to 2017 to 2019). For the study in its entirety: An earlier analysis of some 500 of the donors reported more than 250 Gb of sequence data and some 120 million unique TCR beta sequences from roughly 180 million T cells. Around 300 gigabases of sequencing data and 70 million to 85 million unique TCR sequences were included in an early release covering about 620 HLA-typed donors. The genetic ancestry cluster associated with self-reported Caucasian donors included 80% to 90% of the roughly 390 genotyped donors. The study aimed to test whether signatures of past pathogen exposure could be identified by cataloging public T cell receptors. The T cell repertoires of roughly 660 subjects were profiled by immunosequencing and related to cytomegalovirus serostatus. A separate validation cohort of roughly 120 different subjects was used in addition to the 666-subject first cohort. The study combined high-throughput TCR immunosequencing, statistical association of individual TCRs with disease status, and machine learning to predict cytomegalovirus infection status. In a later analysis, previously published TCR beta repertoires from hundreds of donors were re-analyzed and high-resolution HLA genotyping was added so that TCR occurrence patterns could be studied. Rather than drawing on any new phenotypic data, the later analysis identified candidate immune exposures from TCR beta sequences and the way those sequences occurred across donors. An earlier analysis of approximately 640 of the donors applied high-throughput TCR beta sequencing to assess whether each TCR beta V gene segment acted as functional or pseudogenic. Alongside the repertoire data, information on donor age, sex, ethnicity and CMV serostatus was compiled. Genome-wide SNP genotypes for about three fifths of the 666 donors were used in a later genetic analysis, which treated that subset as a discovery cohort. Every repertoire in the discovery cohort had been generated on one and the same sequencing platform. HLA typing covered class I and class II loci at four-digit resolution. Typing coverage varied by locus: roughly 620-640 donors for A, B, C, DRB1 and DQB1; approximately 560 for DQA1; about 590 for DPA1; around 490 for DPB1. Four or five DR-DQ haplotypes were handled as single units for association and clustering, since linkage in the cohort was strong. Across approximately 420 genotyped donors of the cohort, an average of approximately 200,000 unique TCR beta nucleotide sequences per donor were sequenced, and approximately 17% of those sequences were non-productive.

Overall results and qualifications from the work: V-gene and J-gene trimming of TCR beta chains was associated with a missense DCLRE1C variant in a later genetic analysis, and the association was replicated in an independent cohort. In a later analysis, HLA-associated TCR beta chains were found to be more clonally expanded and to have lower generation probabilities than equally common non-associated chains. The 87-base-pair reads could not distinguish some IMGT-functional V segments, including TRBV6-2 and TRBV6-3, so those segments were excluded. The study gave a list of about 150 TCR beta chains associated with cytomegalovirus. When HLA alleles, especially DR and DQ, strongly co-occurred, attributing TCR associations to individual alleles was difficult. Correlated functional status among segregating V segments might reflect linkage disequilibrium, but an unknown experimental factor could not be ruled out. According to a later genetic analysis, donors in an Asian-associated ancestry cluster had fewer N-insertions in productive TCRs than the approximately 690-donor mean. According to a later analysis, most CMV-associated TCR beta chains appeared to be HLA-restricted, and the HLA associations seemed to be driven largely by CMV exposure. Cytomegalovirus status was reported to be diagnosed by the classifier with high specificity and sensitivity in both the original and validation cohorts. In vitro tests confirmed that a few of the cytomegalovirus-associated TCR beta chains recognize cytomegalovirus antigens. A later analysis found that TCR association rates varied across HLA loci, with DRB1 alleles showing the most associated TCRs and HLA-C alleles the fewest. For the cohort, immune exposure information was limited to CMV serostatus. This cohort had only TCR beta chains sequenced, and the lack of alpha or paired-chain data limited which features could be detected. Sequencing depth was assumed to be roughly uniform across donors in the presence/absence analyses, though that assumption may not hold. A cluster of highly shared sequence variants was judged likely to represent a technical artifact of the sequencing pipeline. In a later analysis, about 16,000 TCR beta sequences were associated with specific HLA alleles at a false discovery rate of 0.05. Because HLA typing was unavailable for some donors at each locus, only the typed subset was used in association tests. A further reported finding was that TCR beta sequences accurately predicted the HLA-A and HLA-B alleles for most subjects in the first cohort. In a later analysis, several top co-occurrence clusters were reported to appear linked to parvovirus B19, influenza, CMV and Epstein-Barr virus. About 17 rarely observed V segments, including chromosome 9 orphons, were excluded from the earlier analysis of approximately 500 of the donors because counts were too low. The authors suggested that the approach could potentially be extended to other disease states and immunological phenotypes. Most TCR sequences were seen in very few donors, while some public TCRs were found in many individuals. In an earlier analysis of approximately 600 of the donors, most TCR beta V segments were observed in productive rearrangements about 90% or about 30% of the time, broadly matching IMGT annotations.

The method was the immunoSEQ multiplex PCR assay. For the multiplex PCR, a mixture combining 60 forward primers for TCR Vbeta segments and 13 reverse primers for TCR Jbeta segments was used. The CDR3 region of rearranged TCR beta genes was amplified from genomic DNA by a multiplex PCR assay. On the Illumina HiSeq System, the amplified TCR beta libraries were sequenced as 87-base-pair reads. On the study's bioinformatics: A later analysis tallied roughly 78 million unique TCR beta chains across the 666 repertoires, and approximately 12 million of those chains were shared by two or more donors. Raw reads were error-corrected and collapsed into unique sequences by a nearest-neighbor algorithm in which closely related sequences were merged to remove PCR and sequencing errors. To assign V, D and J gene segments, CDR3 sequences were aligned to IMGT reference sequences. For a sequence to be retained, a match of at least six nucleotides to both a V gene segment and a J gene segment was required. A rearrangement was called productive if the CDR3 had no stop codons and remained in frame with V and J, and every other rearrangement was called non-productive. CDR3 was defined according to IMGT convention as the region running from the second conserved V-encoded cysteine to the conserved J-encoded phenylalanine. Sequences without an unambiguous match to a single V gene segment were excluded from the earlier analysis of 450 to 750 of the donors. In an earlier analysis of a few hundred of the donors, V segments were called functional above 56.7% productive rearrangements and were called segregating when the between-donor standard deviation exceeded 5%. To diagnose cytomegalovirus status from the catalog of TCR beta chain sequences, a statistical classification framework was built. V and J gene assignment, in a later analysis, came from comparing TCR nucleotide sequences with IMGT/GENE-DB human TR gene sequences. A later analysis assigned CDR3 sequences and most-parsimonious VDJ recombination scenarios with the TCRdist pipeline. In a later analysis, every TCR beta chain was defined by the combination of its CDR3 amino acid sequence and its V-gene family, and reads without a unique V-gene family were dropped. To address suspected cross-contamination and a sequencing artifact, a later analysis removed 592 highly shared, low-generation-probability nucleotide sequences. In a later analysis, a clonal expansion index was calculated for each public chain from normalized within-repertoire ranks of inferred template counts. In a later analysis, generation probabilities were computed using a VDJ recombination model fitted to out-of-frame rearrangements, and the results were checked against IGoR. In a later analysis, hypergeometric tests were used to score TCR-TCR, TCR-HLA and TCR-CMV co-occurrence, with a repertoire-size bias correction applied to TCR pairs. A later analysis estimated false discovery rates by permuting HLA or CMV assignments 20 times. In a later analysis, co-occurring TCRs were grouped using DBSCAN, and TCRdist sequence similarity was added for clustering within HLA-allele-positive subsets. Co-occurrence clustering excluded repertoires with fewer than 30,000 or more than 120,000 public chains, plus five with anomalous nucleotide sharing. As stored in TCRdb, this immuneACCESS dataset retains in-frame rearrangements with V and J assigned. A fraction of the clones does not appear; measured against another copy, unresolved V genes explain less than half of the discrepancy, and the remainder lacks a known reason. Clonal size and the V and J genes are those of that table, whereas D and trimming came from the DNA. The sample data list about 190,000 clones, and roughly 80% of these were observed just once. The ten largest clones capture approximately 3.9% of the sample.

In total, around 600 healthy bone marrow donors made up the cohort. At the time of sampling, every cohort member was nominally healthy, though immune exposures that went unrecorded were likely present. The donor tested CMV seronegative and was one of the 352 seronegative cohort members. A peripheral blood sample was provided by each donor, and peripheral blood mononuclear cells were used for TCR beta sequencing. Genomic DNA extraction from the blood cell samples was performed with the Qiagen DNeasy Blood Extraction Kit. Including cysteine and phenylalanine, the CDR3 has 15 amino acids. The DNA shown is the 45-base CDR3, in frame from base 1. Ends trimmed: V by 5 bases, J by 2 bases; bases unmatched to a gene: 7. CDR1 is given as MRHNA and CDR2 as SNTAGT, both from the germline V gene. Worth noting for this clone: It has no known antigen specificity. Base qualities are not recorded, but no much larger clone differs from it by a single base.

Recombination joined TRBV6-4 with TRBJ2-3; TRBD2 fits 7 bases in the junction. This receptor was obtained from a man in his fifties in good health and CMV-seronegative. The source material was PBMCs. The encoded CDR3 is CASSLSGESTDTQYF. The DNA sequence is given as TGTGCCAGCAGTCTCAGCGGGGAGTCCACAGATACGCAGTATTTT.